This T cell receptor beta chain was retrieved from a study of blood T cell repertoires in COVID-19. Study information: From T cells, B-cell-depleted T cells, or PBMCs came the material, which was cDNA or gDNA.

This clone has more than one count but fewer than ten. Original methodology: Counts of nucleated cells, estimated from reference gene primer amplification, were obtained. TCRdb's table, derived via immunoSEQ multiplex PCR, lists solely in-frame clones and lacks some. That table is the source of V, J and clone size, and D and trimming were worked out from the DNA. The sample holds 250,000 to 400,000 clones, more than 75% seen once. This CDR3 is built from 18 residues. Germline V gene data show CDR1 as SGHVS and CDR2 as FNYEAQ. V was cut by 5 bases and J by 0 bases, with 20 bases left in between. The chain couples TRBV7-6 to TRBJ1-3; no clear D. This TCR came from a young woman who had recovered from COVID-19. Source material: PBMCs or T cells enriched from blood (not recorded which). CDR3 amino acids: CASSPRSRHGVSGNTIYF. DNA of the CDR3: TGTGCCAGCAGCCCACGCAGTCGACACGGGGTCTCTGGAAACACCATATATTTT.